What follows is one T cell receptor (beta chain) and its context. The sample comes from a study of blood T cell repertoires in COVID-19. The authors' processing: Amplification of reference gene primers provided the estimated nucleated cell counts. Assay used: immunoSEQ multiplex PCR; TCRdb lists only in-frame clones, some missing. The V and J calls and clone size were taken over from that table, and D and trimming were inferred from the DNA. This sample has around 270,000 clones, with 80% to 90% found just once. V was clipped by 4 bases and J by 4 bases; unmatched bases: 5. The CDR3 consists of 14 residues. In germline, CDR1 is MNHEY, CDR2 SMNVEV (reference sequence).

The sequence derives from a woman under 40 who had recovered from COVID-19. Input material: PBMCs or T cells enriched from blood (not recorded which). The rearrangement joins TRBV27 to TRBJ1-1, with TRBD1 matching 8 bases. The CDR3 coding sequence is TGTGCCAGCAGTTACGACAGGGGAAGCACTGAAGCTTTCTTT. Encoded protein: CASSYDRGSTEAFF.